A selection of T cell receptor beta chains follows, all from one sample in a study of CD8 T cells in ankylosing spondylitis. Via MiXCR, TCRdb re-called the 5' RACE reads, giving one row per CDR3 protein. The sample carries some 800,000 distinct CDR3 sequences, 12% recorded once. Sequenced material: blood, either unsorted or a sorted T cell fraction (not recorded which). The receptors here all came from a male donor with ankylosing spondylitis. CDR3s leave out the opening cysteine and the closing phenylalanine or tryptophan.

v_call: TRBV28; j_call: TRBJ1-2; cdr3_aa: ASSDQARGYT
v_call: TRBV20-1; j_call: TRBJ1-5; cdr3_aa: SARGEDQPQH
v_call: TRBV20-1; j_call: TRBJ2-7; cdr3_aa: SARGSGGPEQY
v_call: TRBV7-3; j_call: TRBJ2-3; cdr3_aa: ASSQGAGVRRY
v_call: TRBV29-1; j_call: TRBJ1-5; cdr3_aa: NRLRPGSPKGQPQH
v_call: TRBV5-1; j_call: TRBJ2-5; cdr3_aa: ASGRTRETQY
v_call: TRBV15; j_call: TRBJ1-4; cdr3_aa: ATSRWTGTNEKLF
v_call: TRBV6-1; j_call: TRBJ2-5; cdr3_aa: ASSPPAGEEAQY
v_call: TRBV24-1; j_call: TRBJ1-2; cdr3_aa: ATSDRSATENGYT
v_call: TRBV4-3; j_call: TRBJ2-1; cdr3_aa: ASSQHTGTLYNEQF
v_call: TRBV5-1; j_call: TRBJ2-1; cdr3_aa: ASSLIAGGTGEQF
v_call: TRBV9; j_call: TRBJ2-2; cdr3_aa: ASSVGWTGELF
v_call: TRBV20-1; j_call: TRBJ2-7; cdr3_aa: SALRTIEQY
v_call: TRBV20-1; j_call: TRBJ1-2; cdr3_aa: SANEFRIGYT
v_call: TRBV7-2; j_call: TRBJ1-1; cdr3_aa: ASRVELNTEAF
v_call: TRBV4-3; j_call: TRBJ2-3; cdr3_aa: ASSPTWLTDTQY
v_call: TRBV20-1; j_call: TRBJ1-3; cdr3_aa: SAVPEEVGNTIY
v_call: TRBV5-1; j_call: TRBJ1-6; cdr3_aa: ASSSQLESPLH
v_call: TRBV20-1; j_call: TRBJ1-6; cdr3_aa: SAGRANSPLH
v_call: TRBV20-1; j_call: TRBJ2-1; cdr3_aa: SAPGVYEQF
v_call: TRBV4-3; j_call: TRBJ2-7; cdr3_aa: ASSQDLGGNIDEQY
v_call: TRBV15; j_call: TRBJ2-2; cdr3_aa: ATGEWQQGTGELF
v_call: TRBV7-2; j_call: TRBJ1-2; cdr3_aa: ASSLAIGLTNYGYT
v_call: TRBV29-1; j_call: TRBJ2-7; cdr3_aa: STRSGRDSYEQY
v_call: TRBV6-2/TRBV6-3; j_call: TRBJ2-2; cdr3_aa: ASSRPSSGELF
v_call: TRBV5-1; j_call: TRBJ2-7; cdr3_aa: ASSRDRQSSYEQY
v_call: TRBV6-5; j_call: TRBJ2-5; cdr3_aa: ASSQTKETQY
v_call: TRBV6-1; j_call: TRBJ2-7; cdr3_aa: ASSDRTDRSWAYEQY
v_call: TRBV7-6; j_call: TRBJ1-1; cdr3_aa: ASSPRGTGYTEAF
v_call: TRBV27; j_call: TRBJ1-5; cdr3_aa: ASSFIQNQPQH
v_call: TRBV3-1; j_call: TRBJ2-5; cdr3_aa: ASSGMTQTQY
v_call: TRBV29-1; j_call: TRBJ2-5; cdr3_aa: SVPRGQGETQY
v_call: TRBV29-1; j_call: TRBJ1-4; cdr3_aa: SVVLRQSGEKLF
v_call: TRBV20-1; j_call: TRBJ1-2; cdr3_aa: SARAQGFAGYT
v_call: TRBV5-1; j_call: TRBJ1-4; cdr3_aa: ASSLKGGTNEKLF
v_call: TRBV12-3/TRBV12-4; j_call: TRBJ2-1; cdr3_aa: ASSYRTGGLSKDGGNEQF
v_call: TRBV6-5; j_call: TRBJ1-2; cdr3_aa: ASSYSYRVGGYT
v_call: TRBV6-1; j_call: TRBJ1-1; cdr3_aa: ATYKTSNTEAF
v_call: TRBV5-1; j_call: TRBJ1-1; cdr3_aa: ASAGGSVNTEAF
v_call: TRBV30; j_call: TRBJ1-2; cdr3_aa: AWSVRQGKYGYT
v_call: TRBV4-2; j_call: TRBJ2-1; cdr3_aa: ASSQEGRGVSYNEQF
v_call: TRBV6-5; j_call: TRBJ2-2; cdr3_aa: ASSYSRDRGTGELF
v_call: TRBV4-2; j_call: TRBJ2-5; cdr3_aa: ASSQDLVGETQY
v_call: TRBV12-3/TRBV12-4; j_call: TRBJ2-1; cdr3_aa: ASMTSGISYNEQF
v_call: TRBV5-1; j_call: TRBJ2-6; cdr3_aa: ASRTSPGANVLT
v_call: TRBV7-3; j_call: TRBJ2-1; cdr3_aa: ASSSGLIGYNEQF
v_call: TRBV7-9; j_call: TRBJ2-3; cdr3_aa: ASSSGTSSTDTQY